A single sample gave rise to the 3 T cell receptor beta chains below, sequenced in a study of human T cells and chemical hapten exposure. TCRdb reprocessed the RACE reads via MiXCR and lists one record per CDR3 protein. The repertoire holds some 100,000 distinct CDR3 sequences, with 9.3% as singletons. Time point here: patch test 2, 6 weeks after DPC sensitization. Treatment of the sample: therapeutic diphenylcyclopropenone sensitization with weekly scalp DPC. The sample in question was whole blood, obtained in connection with sensitization to the hapten diphenylcyclopropenone (DPC). These receptors were collected from a woman in her forties with alopecia areata. Some clones in this sample may be carry-over from other donors' samples.

The sample holds a few counts of this clonotype. V is TRBV6-5 and J is TRBJ2-2; the match to TRBD2 covers 11 bases. Germline V gene lookup returns CDR1 MNHEY and CDR2 SVGAGI. This CDR3 has 18 amino acids. V dropped 1 base and J dropped 3; count of bases not matched to a gene: 7. As DNA, the CDR3 is TGTGCCAGCAGTTACTTTAGCCCGGGACTAGCGGACACCGGGGAGCTGTTTTTT. Its translation: CASSYFSPGLADTGELFF.

Points on this clonotype: This clone may be a read error of a much larger clone one base away. The rearrangement uses TRBV6-1 and TRBJ2-7; D is possibly TRBD1 (5 bases). V gave up 2 bases and J gave up 6 bases, with 14 bases separating them. The CDR3 runs 14 residues. CDR1 MNHNS and CDR2 SASEGT come from the germline V gene. The CDR3 region is CASSESHGASEQYF. The CDR3 DNA reads as TGTGCCAGCAGTGAATCACATGGGGCCAGCGAGCAGTACTTC.

V is TRBV5-4 and J is TRBJ2-5, with a possible D match to TRBD1 (6 bases). This CDR3 is built from 13 residues. CDR1 SGHNT and CDR2 YYREEE come from the germline V gene (reference sequence). Trimming cost V 4 bases and J 1 base, with 8 bases left between them. CDR3 protein: CASSRDIQETQYF. The CDR3, as DNA: TGTGCCAGCAGCCGGGACATCCAAGAGACCCAGTACTTC.